The rows below give T cell receptor beta chains drawn from one sample of a study of prognosis after radiotherapy for stage I lung cancer. From the multiplex PCR reads, TCRdb called clonotypes with MiXCR, one entry per CDR3 protein. Found here are tens of thousands of distinct CDR3 sequences, approximately 45% of them singletons; the top ten hold about 35%. The sample consisted of PBMCs, taken before or after stereotactic body radiation therapy (not recorded which). The receptors here all came from a donor aged 50 or older with non-small cell lung cancer. Both conserved end residues are part of each CDR3. D genes are given only for firm matches. Only part of the rows carry a size: once, few, many, or a class if the clone is expanded.

cdr3_aa cdr3_nt j_call v_call clone_size d_call cdr3_length
CASSPPNRQVYGYTF TGCGCCAGCAGCCCCCCCAATCGACAGGTCTATGGCTACACCTTC TRBJ1-2 TRBV5-1 once NA 15
CASSEEEPGLAGIMRNEQFF TGTGCCAGCAGTGAAGAGGAGCCGGGACTAGCGGGAATCATGCGGAATGAGCAGTTCTTC TRBJ2-1 TRBV2 NA TRBD2 20
CASRGLAGNEQFF TGTGCCAGCAGGGGACTAGCGGGAAATGAGCAGTTCTTC TRBJ2-1 TRBV6-1 NA TRBD2 13
CATAYQGNANTGELFF TGTGCCACAGCATATCAGGGAAACGCGAACACCGGGGAGCTGTTTTTT TRBJ2-2 TRBV6-9 medium-sized NA 16
CATSSRLLDTEAFF TGTGCCACCAGCAGTCGATTACTGGACACTGAAGCTTTCTTT TRBJ1-1 TRBV15 many NA 14
CASSSMITGELFF TGCGCCAGCAGCTCTATGATCACCGGGGAGCTGTTTTTT TRBJ2-2 TRBV5-1 once NA 13
CASSQTHSNQPQHF TGTGCCAGCAGCCAAACACACAGCAATCAGCCCCAGCATTTT TRBJ1-5 TRBV3-1 many NA 14
CASRDDRETQYF TGTGCCAGCAGAGACGACAGGGAGACCCAGTACTTC TRBJ2-5 TRBV2 many NA 12
CASSPQSGPSTGELFF TGTGCCAGCAGCCCACAGAGCGGCCCCTCCACCGGGGAGCTGTTTTTT TRBJ2-2 TRBV9 many NA 16
CASRGLSGGPYNEQFF TGCGCCAGCAGGGGACTTAGCGGGGGCCCCTACAATGAGCAGTTCTTC TRBJ2-1 TRBV5-1 NA TRBD2 16
CSARRDIEQETQYF TGCAGTGCTAGGCGGGACATCGAACAAGAGACCCAGTACTTC TRBJ2-5 TRBV20-1 many NA 14
CASSVRQLDTIYF TGTGCCAGCAGTGTAAGGCAGTTAGACACCATATATTTT TRBJ1-3 TRBV2 many NA 13
CSSLRDTGSEHYF TGTTCCAGCCTCCGGGACACCGGGTCCGAGCATTACTTC TRBJ2-7 TRBV28 NA NA 13
CASSLHLWDEQFF TGTGCCAGCAGTTTACACCTTTGGGATGAGCAGTTCTTC TRBJ2-1 TRBV6-2/TRBV6-3 many NA 13
CASSVGVWGSGNTIYF TGTGCCAGCAGCGTAGGGGTCTGGGGCTCTGGAAACACCATATATTTT TRBJ1-3 TRBV9 many NA 16
CASSLFASGETQYF TGTGCCAGCAGTTTGTTTGCCAGTGGTGAGACCCAGTACTTC TRBJ2-5 TRBV27 NA NA 14
CASSHRWDAISEQFF TGTGCCAGCAGCCACCGATGGGACGCCATCAGCGAGCAGTTCTTC TRBJ2-1 TRBV3-2 NA NA 15
CASSSWAGNQPQHF TGTGCCAGCAGTTCGTGGGCCGGCAATCAGCCCCAGCATTTT TRBJ1-5 TRBV12-3/TRBV12-4 NA NA 14
CASTRREIYGYTF TGTGCCAGCACACGAAGGGAGATCTATGGCTACACCTTC TRBJ1-2 TRBV7-8 many NA 13
CASRKRGDVNTGQLFF TGTGCTAGCCGCAAAAGGGGGGATGTGAACACCGGGCAGCTGTTTTTT TRBJ2-2 TRBV7-9 once NA 16
CASSLVGTHATNEKLFF TGTGCCAGCAGTTTAGTTGGGACCCATGCCACTAATGAAAAACTGTTTTTT TRBJ1-4 TRBV28 many NA 17
CASRGDRGSQPQHF TGTGCCAGCAGGGGTGACAGGGGGAGTCAGCCCCAGCATTTT TRBJ1-5 TRBV2 many TRBD1 14
CASGSGDRVGETQYF TGTGCTAGTGGTTCCGGGGACAGGGTGGGAGAGACCCAGTACTTC TRBJ2-5 TRBV12-5 many TRBD1 15
CAWGLAGVETQYF TGTGCCTGGGGGCTAGCGGGAGTGGAGACCCAGTACTTC TRBJ2-5 TRBV30 NA TRBD2 13
CASSPWYSGTAYEQYF TGTGCCAGCAGCCCGTGGTATAGCGGGACTGCCTACGAGCAGTACTTC TRBJ2-7 TRBV7-2 many TRBD2 16
CASSQDSRGYNEQFF TGCGCCAGCAGCCAAGATTCCCGAGGTTACAATGAGCAGTTCTTC TRBJ2-1 TRBV4-3 many NA 15
CASSNSYEQYF TGTGCCAGCAGCAATTCCTACGAGCAGTACTTC TRBJ2-7 TRBV7-2 many NA 11
CSADRTGAETQYF TGCAGTGCCGACCGGACAGGGGCGGAGACCCAGTACTTC TRBJ2-5 TRBV20-1 many TRBD1 13
CASSRDPTAYEQFF TGCGCCAGCAGCCGGGACCCCACGGCCTATGAGCAGTTCTTC TRBJ2-1 TRBV5-1 many NA 14
CASSTPGQGSDTQYF TGTGCCAGTAGTACACCGGGACAGGGGTCGGATACGCAGTATTTT TRBJ2-3 TRBV19 NA TRBD1 15
CASSLGGTNTEAFF TGCGCCAGCAGCTTGGGGGGGACAAACACTGAAGCTTTCTTT TRBJ1-1 TRBV5-1 many NA 14
CASSQDPGGSNYEQYF TGCGCCAGCAGCCAAGATCCTGGGGGGAGCAACTACGAGCAGTACTTC TRBJ2-7 TRBV4-1 many NA 16
CASSSFQTGDEKLFF TGTGCCAGCAGTAGTTTTCAAACCGGAGATGAAAAACTGTTTTTT TRBJ1-4 TRBV6-1 many NA 15
CASSILRGINTGELFF TGTGCCAGCAGCATCTTAAGGGGGATCAACACCGGGGAGCTGTTTTTT TRBJ2-2 TRBV7-8 many NA 16
CASSQVTGGGGYEQYF TGCGCCAGCAGCCAAGTCACAGGGGGAGGGGGGTACGAGCAGTACTTC TRBJ2-7 TRBV4-3 many NA 16
CSARAGLAASTDTQYF TGCAGTGCTAGGGCCGGACTAGCGGCCAGCACAGATACGCAGTATTTT TRBJ2-3 TRBV20-1 many TRBD2 16
CASRWGPNEQFF TGTGCCAGCCGTTGGGGGCCCAATGAGCAGTTCTTC TRBJ2-1 TRBV7-2 NA NA 12
CASSPWTAANTGELFF TGCGCCAGCAGCCCTTGGACAGCCGCGAACACCGGGGAGCTGTTTTTT TRBJ2-2 TRBV5-1 once NA 16
CASSGQHGYEQYF TGCGCCAGCAGTGGGCAGCATGGGTACGAGCAGTACTTC TRBJ2-7 TRBV10-2 medium-sized NA 13
CASSYGQGGNTIYF TGTGCCAGCAGCTACGGACAGGGAGGTAACACCATATATTTT TRBJ1-3 TRBV3-1 many TRBD1 14
CASSLSISGNTIYF TGTGCCAGCAGCCTCAGCATCTCTGGAAACACCATATATTTT TRBJ1-3 TRBV6-1 NA NA 14
CASSPNAGGYNEQFF TGTGCCAGCAGCCCAAACGCGGGAGGGTACAATGAGCAGTTCTTC TRBJ2-1 TRBV7-3 many TRBD2 15
CASSYQKTYGTQYF TGTGCCAGCAGTTACCAAAAAACATACGGTACGCAGTATTTT TRBJ2-3 TRBV6-5 many NA 14
CASSLRWQPRGYGYTF TGTGCCAGCAGTTTACGGTGGCAGCCCCGGGGCTATGGCTACACCTTC TRBJ1-2 TRBV28 many NA 16
CAWSVPGEFYEQYF TGTGCCTGGAGTGTACCCGGGGAGTTCTACGAGCAGTACTTC TRBJ2-7 TRBV30 NA NA 14
CSATGNNQPQHF TGCAGTGCTACGGGGAACAATCAGCCCCAGCATTTT TRBJ1-5 TRBV20-1 NA NA 12
CASSPRRGINEQFF TGTGCCAGCAGCCCCCGGCGTGGGATCAATGAGCAGTTCTTC TRBJ2-1 TRBV3-1 many NA 14
CASSPGRVEKLFF TGTGCCAGCAGCCCCGGACGGGTTGAAAAACTGTTTTTT TRBJ1-4 TRBV11-2 few NA 13
CASSIGHSGQPQHF TGTGCCAGCAGCATCGGACATTCGGGTCAGCCCCAGCATTTT TRBJ1-5 TRBV5-8 many NA 14
CASSPGRRNTGELFF TGTGCCAGCAGCCCCGGACGGAGGAACACCGGGGAGCTGTTTTTT TRBJ2-2 TRBV7-9 many NA 15
CASSVVRDTYEQYF TGTGCCAGCAGCGTAGTCAGGGATACCTACGAGCAGTACTTC TRBJ2-7 TRBV9 once NA 14
CASRMTGGWNQPHHF TGTGCCAGCAGGATGACAGGGGGCTGGAATCAGCCCCATCATTTT TRBJ1-5 TRBV6-5 NA TRBD1 15